Listed below are T cell receptor beta chains from one sample, sequenced in a study of cytomegalovirus exposure and HLA in healthy donors. Sequenced by immunoSEQ multiplex PCR; TCRdb stores in-frame clones only, minus some. The data contain about 170,000 clones, roughly 81% of them singletons. The sequenced sample consisted of PBMCs. The receptors originated from a woman aged 18-29 years in good health and CMV-seropositive. Both conserved end residues are part of each CDR3. The D gene is left open where the match is weak. Expanded clones get a size class; other rows say once, few or many, or leave the size out.

TRBV7-3,TRBJ1-1,NA,16,TRBD1,CASSSGYQGENTEAFF
TRBV7-9,TRBJ2-7,NA,16,NA,CSSSQFSGETSYEQYF
TRBV7-9,TRBJ1-2,NA,14,NA,CASSRERVFNGYTF
TRBV5-6,TRBJ2-5,NA,18,NA,CASSTQGAELAGPLAQYF
TRBV25-1,TRBJ1-1,few,15,NA,CASSELTSGNTEAFF
TRBV7-2,TRBJ1-2,NA,14,TRBD1,CASSLAQGGYGYTF
TRBV6-1,TRBJ1-3,NA,16,TRBD1,CASSETGSDSGNTIYF
TRBV7-9,TRBJ2-2,once,17,NA,CASSSPTLARHTGELFF
TRBV20-1,TRBJ2-1,NA,11,NA,CSAPGFHEQFF
TRBV13,TRBJ2-7,few,14,NA,CASSTGTPEYEQYF
TRBV6-6,TRBJ1-2,few,13,TRBD1,CASTADRGLGYTF
TRBV7-8,TRBJ1-1,NA,16,TRBD1,CASSWWDSYSGTEAFF
TRBV11-2,TRBJ1-5,NA,14,NA,CASSPDTSNQPQHF
TRBV19,TRBJ1-1,NA,15,NA,CASKYKGGLNTEAFF
TRBV30,TRBJ1-5,NA,13,NA,CAWSGNSNQPQHF
TRBV18,TRBJ2-7,NA,14,TRBD1,CASSLTRDSYEQYF
TRBV6-6,TRBJ1-1,NA,13,NA,CASNTDSTTEAFF
TRBV5-6,TRBJ1-3,NA,15,TRBD1,CASGPGTGSGNTIYF
TRBV7-2,TRBJ1-3,NA,13,NA,CASSLERVHTIYF